These 8 T cell receptor beta chains originate from one sample sequenced in a study of Graves' ophthalmopathy and Graves' hyperthyroidism. Researchers took RNA transcripts and amplified TCR beta CDR3 regions from them. Second-round multiplex PCR came after first-round RT-PCR with HTBI primers. MiXCR was run by TCRdb on the multiplex PCR reads, yielding one entry per CDR3 protein. The table shows 900,000 to 1,200,000 distinct CDR3 sequences, with less than 45% occurring only once. The material sequenced was peripheral blood or thyroid tissue (not recorded which). These receptor sequences come from an adult man with Graves' hyperthyroidism.

Of note for this clonotype: A much larger clone is a single base away; this may be a read error. V and J are TRBV19 and TRBJ1-6; TRBD1 matches 7 bases. The CDR3 covers 14 residues. Per the germline V gene, CDR1 is LNHDA and CDR2 is SQIVND (reference sequence). The CDR3 bases are TGTGCCAGAAGTATAGAACAGGGGAATTCACCCCTCCACTTT. It is translated as CARSIEQGNSPLHF.

The chain carries TRBV6-6 and TRBJ1-5; D remains unclear. Trimming took off 3 bases at V and 5 bases at J, with 11 bases between the two ends. CDR3 size: 14 residues. Germline V CDR1 and CDR2: MNHNY, SVGAGI (reference sequence). The chain's CDR3 is CASSYLRPDQPQHF. In DNA form, the CDR3 reads TGTGCCAGCAGTTATTTGAGGCCGGATCAGCCCCAGCATTTT.

This clonotype showed up many times. This sequence joins TRBV10-3 and TRBJ2-5, with TRBD1 as a possible D gene (5 bases). Germline V gene data show CDR1 as ENHRY and CDR2 as SYGVKD. The CDR3 covers 13 residues. The ends were cut back, 10 bases at V and 1 base at J, with 13 bases in the middle. The CDR3, as DNA: TGTGCCACCTCGACAGAGCCCCAAGAGACCCAGTACTTC. Protein product: CATSTEPQETQYF.

The chain employs TRBV7-2 and TRBJ2-7; D possibly corresponds to TRBD1 (5 bases). CDR3 length equals 13 residues. Trimming pared 1 base from V and 7 bases from J, leaving 11 bases between. Germline V CDR1 and CDR2: SGHTA, FQGNSA. As DNA, the CDR3 is TGTGCCAGCAGCTTAGTCAGGGCCCGGGAGCAGTACTTC. This sequence encodes CASSLVRAREQYF.

This clonotype was seen at least ten times. This chain uses TRBV9 with TRBJ2-5; D gene unclear. The CDR3 totals 14 residues. Per germline, CDR1 SGDLS and CDR2 YYNGEE. The V and J ends lost 0 bases and 1 base respectively, with 7 bases between them. The CDR3, as DNA: TGTGCCAGCAGCGTAGGTATAAGCCAAGAGACCCAGTACTTC. Translating gives CASSVGISQETQYF.

At least ten counts were recorded for this clonotype. The CDR3 DNA reads TGTGCCAGCATCGACAAGGCGCAACCCTACGAGCAGTACTTC. It yields the protein CASIDKAQPYEQYF. The chain has TRBV28 and TRBJ2-7; no clear D. The CDR3 loop spans 14 amino acids. CDR1 MDHEN and CDR2 SYDVKM come from the germline V gene. V shed 7 bases and J shed 2 bases, with 15 bases lying between them.

V is TRBV15 and J is TRBJ1-5; the D gene is possibly TRBD1 (6 bases). Per germline, CDR1 LNHNV and CDR2 YYDKDF (reference sequence). The CDR3 spans 16 residues. The ends were cut back, 3 bases at V and 1 base at J, with 13 bases in the middle. The CDR3 coding sequence is TGTGCCACCAGCAGTGGCAGGGGCTCAAGCAATCAGCCCCAGCATTTT. This gives the protein CATSSGRGSSNQPQHF.

This clonotype was observed a handful of times. This chain connects TRBV7-9 to TRBJ2-7, with D possibly matching TRBD2 (5 bases). CDR3 length equals 14 residues. Germline-derived CDR1 and CDR2 are SEHNR and FQNEAQ (reference sequence). The V end lost 7 bases, the J end lost 1 base, and 14 bases lay between the germline ends. CDR3 loop: CASTLGGGSYEQYF. CDR3 nucleotides: TGTGCCAGCACTCTAGGTGGCGGGTCCTACGAGCAGTACTTC.